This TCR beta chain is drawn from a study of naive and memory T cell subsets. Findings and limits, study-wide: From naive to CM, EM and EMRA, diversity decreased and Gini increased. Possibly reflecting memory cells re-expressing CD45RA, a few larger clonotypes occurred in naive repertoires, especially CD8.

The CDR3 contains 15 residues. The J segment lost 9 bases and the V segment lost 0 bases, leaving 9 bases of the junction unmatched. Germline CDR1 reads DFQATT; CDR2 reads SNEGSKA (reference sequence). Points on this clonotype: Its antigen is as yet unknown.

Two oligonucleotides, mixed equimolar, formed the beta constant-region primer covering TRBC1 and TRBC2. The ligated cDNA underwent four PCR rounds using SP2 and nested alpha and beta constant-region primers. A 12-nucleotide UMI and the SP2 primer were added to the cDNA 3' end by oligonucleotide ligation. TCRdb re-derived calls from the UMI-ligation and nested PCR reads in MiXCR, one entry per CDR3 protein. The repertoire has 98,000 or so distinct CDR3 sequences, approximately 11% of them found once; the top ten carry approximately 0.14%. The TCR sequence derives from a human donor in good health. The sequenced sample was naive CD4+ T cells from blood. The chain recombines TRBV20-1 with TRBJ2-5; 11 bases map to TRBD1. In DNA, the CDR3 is TGCAGTGCTAGAGATGGGACAGGGGGTAATGGTGCCCAGTACTTC. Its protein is CSARDGTGGNGAQYF.